This T cell receptor (beta chain) was identified in a study of OX40 agonist ivuxolimab in advanced cancers. Study-level information: Intravenous ivuxolimab at 0.01 to 10 mg/kg was given to patients every 2 weeks. Patients with hepatocellular carcinoma, melanoma, renal cell or head and neck cancer made up the dose-escalation patients.

Produced via immunoSEQ multiplex PCR; TCRdb's table is partial and in-frame only. This table holds approximately 15,000 clones, roughly 75% found once. Germline V CDR1 and CDR2: MNHEY, SMNVEV (reference sequence). The CDR3 has 13 residues. Trimming shortened V by 3 bases and J by 6 bases, and 11 bases separated the two germline ends. This material consisted of CD4+ or CD8+ T cells sorted from blood, taken in a trial of the OX40 agonist ivuxolimab. The chain combines TRBV27 with TRBJ1-2, with D perhaps matching TRBD1 (5 bases). The TCR was taken from an adult with an advanced solid tumor such as melanoma, head and neck, liver or kidney cancer. In nucleotides, the CDR3 is TGTGCCAGCAGTTTTTGGGGGAGGGATGGCTACACCTTC. It yields the protein CASSFWGRDGYTF.